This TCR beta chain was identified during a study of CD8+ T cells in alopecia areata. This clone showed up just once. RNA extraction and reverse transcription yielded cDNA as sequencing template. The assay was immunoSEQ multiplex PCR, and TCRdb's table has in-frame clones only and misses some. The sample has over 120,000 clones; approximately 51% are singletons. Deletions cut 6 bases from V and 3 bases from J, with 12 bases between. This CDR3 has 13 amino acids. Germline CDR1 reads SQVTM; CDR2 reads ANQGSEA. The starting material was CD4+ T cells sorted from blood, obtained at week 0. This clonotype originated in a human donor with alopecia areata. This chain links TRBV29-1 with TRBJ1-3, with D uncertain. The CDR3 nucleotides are TGCAGCGTGACCCTTGAAATTGGAAACACCATATATTTT. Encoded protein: CSVTLEIGNTIYF. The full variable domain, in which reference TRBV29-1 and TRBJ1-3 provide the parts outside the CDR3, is SAVISQKPSRDICQRGTSLTIQCQVDSQVTMMFWYRQQPGQSLTLIATANQGSEATYESGFVIDKFPISRPNLTFSTLTVSNMSPEDSSIYLCSVTLEIGNTIYFGEGSWLTVV.